A single sample gave rise to the 25 T cell receptor beta chains below, sequenced in a study of blood T cell repertoires in COVID-19. Data came from immunoSEQ multiplex PCR; TCRdb stores just in-frame clones and leaves some out. The sample consists of 30,000 to 40,000 clones, about 80% of them appearing once. Sequenced input: peripheral blood. Receptors were obtained from a woman between 70 and 85 years old with acute or convalescent COVID-19.

The V gene is TRBV28, the J gene TRBJ1-5; D not resolved. Deletions cut 3 bases from V and 5 bases from J, with 23 bases between. CDR3 length equals 18 residues. Per germline, CDR1 MDHEN and CDR2 SYDVKM. CDR3 residues: CASSFSKFLGSLDQPQHF. CDR3 coding DNA: TGTGCCAGCAGTTTTTCTAAGTTTCTGGGGAGTCTCGATCAGCCCCAGCATTTT.

This chain uses TRBV18 with TRBJ2-6, with 12 bases identical to TRBD1. The CDR3 covers 15 residues. Trimming took 6 bases from V and 4 from J; bases not matched to a gene: 1. Looked up from germline, CDR1 is KGHSH and CDR2 is LQKENI. Here the CDR3 DNA reads TGTGCCAGCTCGGGACAGGGGGCAGGGGCCAACGTCCTGACTTTC. It yields the protein CASSGQGAGANVLTF.

This rearrangement joins TRBV12-3 or TRBV12-4 to TRBJ2-7, with TRBD2 matching 11 bases. Trimming removed 7 bases from V and 7 bases from J; junction bases left unmatched: 6. This CDR3 contains 13 residues. The CDR3 region is CASTDSGRGEQYF. The DNA for the CDR3 is TGTGCCAGCACGGATAGCGGGAGGGGAGAGCAGTACTTC.

This chain uses TRBV14 with TRBJ2-6; 7 bases are a match to TRBD1. Per germline, CDR1 SGHDN and CDR2 FVKESK. V gave up 2 bases and J gave up 3 bases; unmatched junction bases: 4. CDR3 length: 16 residues. CDR3 in amino acids: CASSQKGAGGANVLTF. The CDR3 nucleotides are TGTGCCAGCAGCCAAAAGGGGGCGGGTGGGGCCAACGTCCTGACTTTC.

The V gene is TRBV12-3 or TRBV12-4, the J gene TRBJ2-7; D not certain. The CDR3 contains 12 residues. Trimming took 5 bases from V and 6 from J, leaving 11 bases between them. The CDR3 DNA is TGTGCCAGCAGTCCAGACTCGGTCGAGCAGTACTTC. Protein sequence: CASSPDSVEQYF.

This clone was counted only a few times. The V and J genes are TRBV18 and TRBJ2-7, with 9 bases matching TRBD2. The germline V gene has CDR1 KGHSH and CDR2 LQKENI. Unmatched junction bases numbered 6, after V lost 3 bases and J lost 0 bases. The CDR3 length is 16 residues. CDR3 DNA sequence: TGTGCCAGCTCACCGAGCGGGGGGTCCCGCTCCTACGAGCAGTACTTC. Translated, it gives CASSPSGGSRSYEQYF.

The V call is TRBV14, the J call TRBJ1-4; tentatively, D is TRBD1 (5 bases). Germline CDR1 is SGHDN and CDR2 is FVKESK. The ends were cut back, 8 bases at V and 7 bases at J, with 11 bases in the middle. The CDR3 sequence is 12 residues long. CDR3 loop: CASRTGGEKLFF. The CDR3 nucleotides read TGTGCCAGCCGGACGGGGGGTGAAAAACTGTTTTTT.

V is TRBV25-1 and J is TRBJ2-1; 7 nucleotides line up with TRBD2. There are 15 residues in the CDR3. Germline CDR1 and CDR2: MGHDK and SYGVNS. Trimming took 4 bases from V and 3 from J; bases not matched to a gene: 6. The CDR3 bases are TGTGCCAGCAGTGGACTCACTAGCGTCTACAATGAGCAGTTCTTC. It translates to CASSGLTSVYNEQFF.

This sequence joins TRBV19 and TRBJ2-4; 15 positions agree with TRBD2. Germline assignment: CDR1 LNHDA and CDR2 SQIVND (reference sequence). The junction had 8 bases not matched to a gene; V was cut back by 5 bases and J by 3 bases. CDR3 length: 18 amino acids. For the CDR3, the DNA is TGTGCCAGTAGTCGAGGACTAGCGGGGGGGTTGGGCAAAAACATTCAGTACTTC. Residues: CASSRGLAGGLGKNIQYF.

V and J are TRBV5-1 and TRBJ2-3, with a weak D call TRBD1 (6 bases). The CDR3 loop spans 15 amino acids. The V end lost 3 bases, the J end lost 0 bases, and 11 bases lay between the germline ends. CDR1 SGHRS and CDR2 YFSETQ come from the germline V gene. Written as DNA, the CDR3 is TGCGCCAGCAGCTGGGACACCCCTAGCACAGATACGCAGTATTTT. Amino acids: CASSWDTPSTDTQYF. Full variable domain (outside the CDR3, taken from reference TRBV5-1 and TRBJ2-3): KAGVTQTPRYLIKTRGQQVTLSCSPISGHRSVSWYQQTPGQGLQFLFEYFSETQRNKGNFPGRFSGRQFSNSRSEMNVSTLELGDSALYLCASSWDTPSTDTQYFGPGTRLTVL.

The chain recombines TRBV4-1 with TRBJ1-2; 8 positions match TRBD1. J lost 3 bases, V lost 4 bases, and 4 bases had no gene match. From germline, CDR1 is MGHRA and CDR2 YSYEKL. CDR3 length: 14 residues. The CDR3 reads CASSRSTGDYGYTF. As DNA, the CDR3 is TGCGCCAGCAGCCGATCGACAGGGGACTATGGCTACACCTTC.

In this sample, this clone turned up a few times. V and J are TRBV28 and TRBJ2-2, with unresolved D. Germline lookup yields CDR1 MDHEN and CDR2 SYDVKM. The CDR3 is made up of 15 amino acids. The ends were cut back, 1 base at V and 5 bases at J, with 11 bases in the middle. The DNA for the CDR3 is TGTGCCAGCAGTTTATCAGCGAGTGGAACCGGGGAGCTGTTTTTT. Amino acids: CASSLSASGTGELFF.

This clone was detected a few times. The chain carries TRBV5-1 and TRBJ1-6; TRBD1 matches at 9 bases. This CDR3 spans 13 amino acids. With 5 bases clipped from V and 10 bases from J, the junction kept 4 bases outside the gene matches. Germline CDR1 is SGHRS and CDR2 is YFSETQ. CDR3 protein: CASSGTGRSPLHF. CDR3 DNA: TGCGCCAGCAGTGGGACAGGGAGGTCACCCCTCCACTTT.

This clone occurred a few times. The chain joins TRBV7-9 to TRBJ2-1; D may be TRBD2 (5 bases). CDR1 is SEHNR and CDR2 is FQNEAQ in the germline V gene (reference sequence). Trimming pared 5 bases from V and 0 bases from J, leaving 17 bases between. This CDR3 comprises 17 residues. The DNA of the CDR3 is TGTGCCAGCAGCATGCTACTGAGTGGGAGCTCCTACAATGAGCAGTTCTTC. Its protein product is CASSMLLSGSSYNEQFF.

This clone was counted only a few times. The chain couples TRBV13 to TRBJ1-1; the D is unclear. V gave up 3 bases and J gave up 10 bases, with 15 bases separating them. The CDR3 runs to 13 residues. Germline V CDR1 and CDR2: PRHDT, FYEKMQ (reference sequence). Written as DNA, the CDR3 is TGTGCCAGCAGCTTCGAGTCCCGGCGGGTAGCTTTCTTT. Residues: CASSFESRRVAFF.

This chain links TRBV12-3 or TRBV12-4 with TRBJ2-3; a possible D gene is TRBD2 (5 bases). This CDR3 spans 12 amino acids. Trimming shortened V by 6 bases and J by 2 bases, and 6 bases separated the two germline ends. The CDR3 coding sequence is TGTGCCAGCAGCGGGAACACAGATACGCAGTATTTT. Its translation: CASSGNTDTQYF.

The V call is TRBV7-9, the J call TRBJ1-2; D may be TRBD1 (6 bases). Trimming removed 3 bases at V and 6 bases at J, with 8 bases between. CDR1 SEHNR and CDR2 FQNEAQ come from the germline V gene (reference sequence). This CDR3 has 12 amino acids. The CDR3 bases are TGTGCCAGCAGCTTTTCAGGGGATGGCTACACCTTC. The encoded protein is CASSFSGDGYTF.

The chain employs TRBV13 and TRBJ2-6, with 7 bases identical to TRBD2. Germline-derived CDR1 and CDR2 are PRHDT and FYEKMQ (reference sequence). With 2 bases clipped from V and 4 bases from J, the junction kept 5 bases outside the gene matches. The CDR3 is 16 amino acids. For the CDR3, the DNA is TGTGCCAGCAGCTTAATGGGAGCGGGAGGGGCCAACGTCCTGACTTTC. Translating it yields CASSLMGAGGANVLTF.

V and J are TRBV11-3 and TRBJ2-5; D perhaps matches TRBD2 (6 bases). The CDR3 has 14 amino acids. In germline, CDR1 is SGHNT, CDR2 YENEEA. Between the trimmed V and J ends, which lost 5 bases and 4 bases, there was a span of 14 bases. This CDR3 is CASSNRLVSETQYF. CDR3 DNA sequence: TGTGCCAGCAGCAACCGACTAGTCTCAGAGACCCAGTACTTC.

This chain links TRBV28 with TRBJ1-3; a weak D match, TRBD1 (5 bases). Trimming pared 6 bases from V and 0 bases from J, leaving 12 bases between. Germline CDR1 MDHEN, CDR2 SYDVKM. The CDR3 covers 15 residues. The DNA of the CDR3 is TGTGCCAGCAGCCCCTGGGGCGACTCTGGAAACACCATATATTTT. Amino acid sequence: CASSPWGDSGNTIYF.

V usage is TRBV11-2 and J usage is TRBJ2-5; TRBD2 matches 12 bases. CDR3 length: 16 residues. CDR1 is SGHAT and CDR2 is FQNNGV in the germline V gene. Trimming cost V 5 bases and J 4 bases; bases outside gene matches: 8. CDR3 sequence reads: CASSTYGLAGRETQYF. The CDR3 DNA follows: TGTGCCAGCAGCACATACGGACTAGCGGGGAGAGAGACCCAGTACTTC.

J is TRBJ2-5 and V is TRBV7-2; D possibly corresponds to TRBD2 (7 bases). The CDR3 spans 17 residues. From germline, CDR1 is SGHTA and CDR2 FQGNSA. V was shortened by 5 bases and J by 7 bases, with 26 bases between the two germline ends. The CDR3 sequence is CASSPRGGALVGLTQYF. DNA of the CDR3: TGTGCCAGCAGCCCACGTGGGGGGGCACTAGTTGGATTGACCCAGTACTTC.

The chain uses TRBV7-6 and TRBJ2-5; TRBD1 might be the D (5 bases). The CDR3 sequence is 15 residues long. Trimming stripped 3 bases from V and 2 bases from J, with 13 bases between. From germline, CDR1 is SGHVS and CDR2 FNYEAQ. The CDR3 protein is CASSFYPQGQETQYF. DNA for the CDR3: TGTGCCAGCAGCTTCTACCCTCAGGGACAAGAGACCCAGTACTTC.

This clone appeared a single time. The gene calls are TRBV19 and TRBJ1-3; D remains unclear. The CDR3 is 14 residues long. V dropped 6 bases and J dropped 2 bases, with 11 bases sitting between them. The germline V gene has CDR1 LNHDA and CDR2 SQIVND (reference sequence). The CDR3 region is CASRSVAAGNTIYF. The CDR3 nucleotides read TGTGCCAGTAGGTCCGTGGCCGCTGGAAACACCATATATTTT.

The gene calls are TRBV19 and TRBJ2-7; 7 bases agree with TRBD1. CDR3 length: 15 residues. Losses at the gene ends were 7 bases for V and 4 bases for J; bases not matched to a gene: 13. Germline values: CDR1 LNHDA, CDR2 SQIVND (reference sequence). DNA of the CDR3: TGTGCCAGTAAAAACTACGGGACAGAAGATTACGAGCAGTACTTC. It is translated as CASKNYGTEDYEQYF.